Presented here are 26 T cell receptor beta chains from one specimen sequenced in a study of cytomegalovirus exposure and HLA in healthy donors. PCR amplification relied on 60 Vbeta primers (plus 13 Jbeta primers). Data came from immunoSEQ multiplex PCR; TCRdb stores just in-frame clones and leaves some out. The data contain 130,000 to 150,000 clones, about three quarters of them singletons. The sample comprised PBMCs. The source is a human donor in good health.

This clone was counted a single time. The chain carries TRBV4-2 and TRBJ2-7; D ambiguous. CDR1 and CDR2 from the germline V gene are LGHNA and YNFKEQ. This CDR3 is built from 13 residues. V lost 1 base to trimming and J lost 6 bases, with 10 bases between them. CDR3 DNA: TGTGCCAGCAGCCAAGTCCCTGGCCGCGAGCAGTACTTC. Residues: CASSQVPGREQYF.

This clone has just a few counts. CDR3 in DNA: TGTGCCAGCAGCCAGAACAGGGGCCCGGGTCAGCCCCAGCATTTT. It codes for CASSQNRGPGQPQHF. The chain links TRBV4-2 to TRBJ1-5; 7 nucleotides agree with TRBD1. The CDR3 is 15 residues long. Germline-derived CDR1 and CDR2 are LGHNA and YNFKEQ. With V trimmed by 3 bases and J by 6 bases, 8 bases remained unmatched.

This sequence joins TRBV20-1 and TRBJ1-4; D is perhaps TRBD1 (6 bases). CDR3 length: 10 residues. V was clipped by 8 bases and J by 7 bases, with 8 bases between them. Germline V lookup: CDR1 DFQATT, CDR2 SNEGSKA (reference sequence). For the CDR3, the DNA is TGCAGTTCAGGGGTTGAAAAACTGTTTTTT. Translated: CSSGVEKLFF.

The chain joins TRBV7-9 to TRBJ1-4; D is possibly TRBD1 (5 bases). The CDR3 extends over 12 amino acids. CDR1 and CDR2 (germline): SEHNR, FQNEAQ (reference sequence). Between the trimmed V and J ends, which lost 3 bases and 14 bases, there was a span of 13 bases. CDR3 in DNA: TGTGCCAGCAGCTTCTCCGGGGGGTGGCTGTTTTTT. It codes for CASSFSGGWLFF.

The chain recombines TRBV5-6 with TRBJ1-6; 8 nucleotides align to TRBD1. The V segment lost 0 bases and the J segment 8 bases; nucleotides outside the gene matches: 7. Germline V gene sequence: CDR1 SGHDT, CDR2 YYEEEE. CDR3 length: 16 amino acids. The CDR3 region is CASSLGSGGTYSPLHF. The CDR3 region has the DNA TGTGCCAGCAGCTTGGGATCAGGGGGCACGTATTCACCCCTCCACTTT.

The CDR3, as DNA: TGTGCCAGCATGCTAGCGGGGGGCCTCTACAATGAGCAGTTCTTC. Its translation is CASMLAGGLYNEQFF. The chain carries TRBV5-6 and TRBJ2-1, with 11 bases that match TRBD2. Germline CDR1 reads SGHDT; CDR2 reads YYEEEE. The CDR3 length is 15 residues. V trimming: 6 bases; J trimming: 3 bases; junction bases outside the gene matches: 5.

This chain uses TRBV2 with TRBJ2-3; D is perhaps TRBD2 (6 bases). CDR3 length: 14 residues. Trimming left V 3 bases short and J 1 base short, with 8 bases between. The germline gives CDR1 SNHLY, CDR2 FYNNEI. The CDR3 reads CASSEASGTDTQYF. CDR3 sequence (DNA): TGTGCCAGCAGTGAGGCTAGCGGCACAGATACGCAGTATTTT.

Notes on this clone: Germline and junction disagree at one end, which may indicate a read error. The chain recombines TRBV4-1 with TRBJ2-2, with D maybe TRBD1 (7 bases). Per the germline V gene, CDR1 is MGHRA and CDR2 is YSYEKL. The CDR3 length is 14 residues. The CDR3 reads CASRRQGGTGELFF. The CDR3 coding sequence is TGTGCCAGCAGGAGACAGGGAGGCACCGGGGAGCTGTTTTTT.

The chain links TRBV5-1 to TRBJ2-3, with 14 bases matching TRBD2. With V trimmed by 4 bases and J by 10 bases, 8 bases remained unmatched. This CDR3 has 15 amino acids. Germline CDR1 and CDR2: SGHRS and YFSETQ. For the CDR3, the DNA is TGCGCCAGCAGCCCGGGACTAGCGGGAGAGGGTCCGCAGTATTTT. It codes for CASSPGLAGEGPQYF.

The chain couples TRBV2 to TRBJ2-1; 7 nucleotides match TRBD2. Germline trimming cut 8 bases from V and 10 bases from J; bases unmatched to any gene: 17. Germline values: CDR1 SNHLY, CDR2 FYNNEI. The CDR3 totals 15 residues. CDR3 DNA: TGTGCCAGCCAACAGACCGGGACTACCTTTTGGGAGCAGTTCTTC. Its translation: CASQQTGTTFWEQFF.

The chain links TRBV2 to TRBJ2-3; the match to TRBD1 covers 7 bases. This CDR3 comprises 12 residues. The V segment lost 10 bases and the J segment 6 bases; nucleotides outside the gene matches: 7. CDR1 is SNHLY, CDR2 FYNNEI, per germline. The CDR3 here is CATNPQGDTQYF. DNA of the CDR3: TGTGCCACCAACCCACAGGGGGATACGCAGTATTTT.

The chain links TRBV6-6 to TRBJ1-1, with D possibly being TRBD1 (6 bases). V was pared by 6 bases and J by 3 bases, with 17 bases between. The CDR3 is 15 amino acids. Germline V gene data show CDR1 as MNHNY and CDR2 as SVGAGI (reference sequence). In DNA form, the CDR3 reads TGTGCCAGCAGATTACAGGGAAGGGGTTACACTGAAGCTTTCTTT. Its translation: CASRLQGRGYTEAFF.

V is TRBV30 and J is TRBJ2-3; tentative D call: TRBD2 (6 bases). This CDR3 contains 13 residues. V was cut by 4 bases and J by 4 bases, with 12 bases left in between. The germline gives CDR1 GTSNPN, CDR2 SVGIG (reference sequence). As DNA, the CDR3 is TGTGCCTGGAAGGAGGGAGCAGCAGATACGCAGTATTTT. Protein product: CAWKEGAADTQYF.

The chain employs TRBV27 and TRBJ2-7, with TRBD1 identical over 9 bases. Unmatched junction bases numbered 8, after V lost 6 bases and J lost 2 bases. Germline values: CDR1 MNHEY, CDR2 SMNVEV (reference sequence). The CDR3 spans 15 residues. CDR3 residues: CASRLLRDRAYEQYF. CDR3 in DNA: TGTGCCAGCAGACTCCTCCGGGACAGGGCCTACGAGCAGTACTTC.

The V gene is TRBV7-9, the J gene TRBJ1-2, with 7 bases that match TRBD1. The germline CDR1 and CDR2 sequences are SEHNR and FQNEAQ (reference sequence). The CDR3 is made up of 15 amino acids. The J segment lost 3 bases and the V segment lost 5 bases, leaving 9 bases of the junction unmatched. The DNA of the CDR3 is TGTGCCAGCAGCCCCAAGCTCGACAGGGACTATGGCTACACCTTC. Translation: CASSPKLDRDYGYTF.

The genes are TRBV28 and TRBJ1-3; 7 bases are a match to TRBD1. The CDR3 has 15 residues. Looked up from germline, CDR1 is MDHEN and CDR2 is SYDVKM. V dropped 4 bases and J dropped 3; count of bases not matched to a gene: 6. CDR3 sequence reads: CASSSGQLVGNTIYF. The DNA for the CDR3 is TGTGCCAGCAGTTCGGGACAGCTTGTTGGAAACACCATATATTTT.

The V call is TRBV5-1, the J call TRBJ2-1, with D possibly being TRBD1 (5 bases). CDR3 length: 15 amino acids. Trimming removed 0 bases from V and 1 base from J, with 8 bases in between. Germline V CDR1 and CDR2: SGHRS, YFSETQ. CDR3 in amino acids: CASSLAKGSYNEQFF. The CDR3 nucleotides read TGCGCCAGCAGCTTGGCCAAGGGGTCCTACAATGAGCAGTTCTTC.

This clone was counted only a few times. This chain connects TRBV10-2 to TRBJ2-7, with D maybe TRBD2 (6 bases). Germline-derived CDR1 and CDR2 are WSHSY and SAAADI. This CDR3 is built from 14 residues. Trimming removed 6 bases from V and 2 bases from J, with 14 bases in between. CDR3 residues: CASRAGTPAYEQYF. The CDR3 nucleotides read TGCGCCAGCAGAGCCGGGACTCCTGCCTACGAGCAGTACTTC.

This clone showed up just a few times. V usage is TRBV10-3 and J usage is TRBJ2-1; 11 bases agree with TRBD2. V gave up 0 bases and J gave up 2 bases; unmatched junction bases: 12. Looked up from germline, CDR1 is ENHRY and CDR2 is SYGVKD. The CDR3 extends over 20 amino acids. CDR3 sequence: CAISESNSPGLADPYNEQFF. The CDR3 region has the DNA TGTGCCATCAGTGAGTCGAATTCCCCGGGACTAGCGGATCCCTACAATGAGCAGTTCTTC.

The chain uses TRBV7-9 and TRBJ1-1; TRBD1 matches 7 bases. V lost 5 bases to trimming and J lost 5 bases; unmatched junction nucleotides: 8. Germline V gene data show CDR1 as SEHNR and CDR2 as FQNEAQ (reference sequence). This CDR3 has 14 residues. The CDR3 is CASSVSGGRTEAFF. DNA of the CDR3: TGTGCCAGCAGCGTCTCAGGGGGGAGGACTGAAGCTTTCTTT.

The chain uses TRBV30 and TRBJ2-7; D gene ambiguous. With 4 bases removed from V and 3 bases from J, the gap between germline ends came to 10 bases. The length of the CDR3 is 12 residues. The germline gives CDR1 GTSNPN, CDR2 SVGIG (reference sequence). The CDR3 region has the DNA TGTGCCTGGAATATGCACTTCTACGAGCAGTACTTC. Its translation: CAWNMHFYEQYF.

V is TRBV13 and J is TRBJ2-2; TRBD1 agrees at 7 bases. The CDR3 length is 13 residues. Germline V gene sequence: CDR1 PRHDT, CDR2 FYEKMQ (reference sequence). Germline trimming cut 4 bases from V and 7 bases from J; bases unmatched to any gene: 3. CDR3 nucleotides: TGTGCCAGCAGCTCGGGACAGTACGGGGAGCTGTTTTTT. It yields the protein CASSSGQYGELFF.

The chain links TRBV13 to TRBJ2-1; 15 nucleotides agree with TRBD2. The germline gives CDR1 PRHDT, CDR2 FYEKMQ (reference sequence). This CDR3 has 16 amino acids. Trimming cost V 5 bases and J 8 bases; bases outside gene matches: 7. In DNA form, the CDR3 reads TGTGCCAGCAGCCCCTGGACTAGCGGGAGGGGGGATGAGCAGTTCTTC. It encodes CASSPWTSGRGDEQFF.

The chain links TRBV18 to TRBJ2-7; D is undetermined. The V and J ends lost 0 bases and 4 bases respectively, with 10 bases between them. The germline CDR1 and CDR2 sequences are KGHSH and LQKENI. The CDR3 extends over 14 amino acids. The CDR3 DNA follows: TGTGCCAGCTCACCACCGGTCAGATTGTACGAGCAGTACTTC. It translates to CASSPPVRLYEQYF.

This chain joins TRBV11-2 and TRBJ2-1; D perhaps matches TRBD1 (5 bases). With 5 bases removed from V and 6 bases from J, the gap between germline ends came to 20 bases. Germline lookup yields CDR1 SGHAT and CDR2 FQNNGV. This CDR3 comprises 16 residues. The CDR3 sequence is CASSGSPQGLRNEQFF. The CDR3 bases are TGTGCCAGCAGCGGCTCCCCCCAGGGCTTACGCAATGAGCAGTTCTTC.

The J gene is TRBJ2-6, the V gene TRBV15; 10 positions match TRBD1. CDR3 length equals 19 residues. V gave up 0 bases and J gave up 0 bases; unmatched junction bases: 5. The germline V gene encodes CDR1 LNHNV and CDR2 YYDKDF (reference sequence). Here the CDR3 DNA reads TGTGCCACCAGCAGAGAAACCGGGACAGGGGACTCTGGGGCCAACGTCCTGACTTTC. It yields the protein CATSRETGTGDSGANVLTF.